This T cell receptor (beta chain) came from a study of shared clonotypes between healthy human individuals. Study-level findings and limits: The sole specimen, blood, was sampled, and tissue repertoires likely differ.

About this clone: Its target is not known.

Only in-frame clones appear in the TCRdb table, and some are missing; sequencing was by immunoSEQ multiplex PCR. Here the sample spans some 2,100,000 clones, around 95% being singletons. Germline CDR1 is SGDLS and CDR2 is YYNGEE. The V end was cut by 0 bases, the J end by 5 bases, with 8 bases between. CDR3 length: 13 amino acids. Sequencing was carried out using naive CD4+ T cells sorted from blood. Subset described: CD45RA+ positively selected. The chain combines TRBV9 with TRBJ2-5; no clear D. This receptor was taken from a man aged 18-30 years in good health. The CDR3 sequence is CASSVDSWETQYF. In DNA form, the CDR3 reads TGTGCCAGCAGCGTAGATTCGTGGGAGACCCAGTACTTC.